This TCR beta chain emerged from a study of blood T cell repertoires in COVID-19. Overall study context: The United States, Italy and Spain were the sources of the acute and convalescent COVID-19 samples. T cells, B-cell-depleted T cells, or PBMCs supplied cDNA or gDNA.

This clone was counted a few times. As processed by the authors: Estimated nucleated cell counts came from reference gene primer amplification. Here immunoSEQ multiplex PCR was the method, and the copy in TCRdb shows in-frame clones only, minus some. V and J calls and clone size are as listed in that table; D and trimming were resolved from the DNA. The sample gives 150,000 or so clones, about 86% of which show up once; roughly 8.2% is in the top ten. After removal of 4 bases from V and 1 base from J, the junction contained 8 bases not matched to a gene. Per germline, CDR1 MDHEN and CDR2 SYDVKM. This CDR3 is 16 amino acids long.

Sequences were obtained from peripheral blood. The chain has TRBV28 and TRBJ2-3, with 7 bases matching TRBD2. The clonotype was recovered from a man between 60 and 75 years old with acute or convalescent COVID-19. The CDR3 region has the DNA TGTGCCAGCAGTTCCCCGGGCGGGAGCGGCACAGATACGCAGTATTTT. Residues: CASSSPGGSGTDTQYF. The full variable domain, in which reference TRBV28 and TRBJ2-3 provide the parts outside the CDR3, is DVKVTQSSRYLVKRTGEKVFLECVQDMDHENMFWYRQDPGLGLRLIYFSYDVKMKEKGDIPEGYSVSREKKERFSLILESASTNQTSMYLCASSSPGGSGTDTQYFGPGTRLTVL.